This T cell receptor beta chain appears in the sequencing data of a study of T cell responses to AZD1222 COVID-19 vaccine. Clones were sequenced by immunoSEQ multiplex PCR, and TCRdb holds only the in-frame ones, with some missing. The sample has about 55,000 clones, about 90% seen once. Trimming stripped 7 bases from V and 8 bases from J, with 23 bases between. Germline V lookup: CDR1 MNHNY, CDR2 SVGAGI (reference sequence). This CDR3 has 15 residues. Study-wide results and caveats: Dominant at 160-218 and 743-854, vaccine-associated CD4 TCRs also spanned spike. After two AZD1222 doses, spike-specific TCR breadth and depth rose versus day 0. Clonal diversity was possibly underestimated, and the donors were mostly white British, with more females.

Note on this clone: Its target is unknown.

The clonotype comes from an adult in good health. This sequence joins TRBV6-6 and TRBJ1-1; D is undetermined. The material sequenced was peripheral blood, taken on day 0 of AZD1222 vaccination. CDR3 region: CASTGTTRGRVEAFF. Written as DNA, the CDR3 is TGTGCCAGCACCGGAACGACCAGAGGCCGTGTAGAAGCTTTCTTT.